A single T cell receptor (beta chain) is shown here with its context. The antigen remains unidentified. Amplification by 5'RACE using constant-segment primers produced TCR alpha and TCR beta cDNA libraries that carried sample barcodes and UMIs. From the 5' RACE reads, TCRdb called clonotypes with MiXCR, one entry per CDR3 protein. Seen here are 250,000 to 350,000 distinct CDR3 sequences, 15% to 20% observed once, and the top ten hold around 21%. The CDR3 totals 14 residues. Deletions cut 1 base from V and 4 bases from J, with 10 bases between. Germline V lookup: CDR1 SEHNR, CDR2 FQNEAQ (reference sequence). This record comes from a study of T-cell memory formation after mild COVID-19. Study observations and caveats: Contracting clones from day 15 to 85 showed balanced CD4/CD8; later expanders favored CD4+.

The chain joins TRBV7-9 to TRBJ1-2; D uncertain. The sequence was collected from a man younger than 30 who had mild COVID-19 (a few samples of this study predate the infection). Cell type and time point are not known. Sequences were obtained from PBMCs or a T cell subset sorted from them (not recorded which). CDR3 in amino acids: CASSLGEQSYGYTF. In nucleotides, the CDR3 is TGTGCCAGCAGCTTAGGGGAGCAAAGCTATGGCTACACCTTC.